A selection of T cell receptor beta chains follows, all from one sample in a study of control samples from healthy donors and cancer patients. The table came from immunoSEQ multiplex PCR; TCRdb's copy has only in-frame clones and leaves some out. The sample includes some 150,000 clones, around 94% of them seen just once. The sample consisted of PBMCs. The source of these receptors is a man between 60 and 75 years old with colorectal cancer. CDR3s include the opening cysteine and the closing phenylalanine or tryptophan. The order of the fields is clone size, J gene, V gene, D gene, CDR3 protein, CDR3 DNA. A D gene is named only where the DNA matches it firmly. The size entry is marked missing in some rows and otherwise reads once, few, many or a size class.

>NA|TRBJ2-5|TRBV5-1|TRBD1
CASSLAGDRGQETQYF
TGCGCCAGCAGCTTGGCCGGAGACAGGGGCCAAGAGACCCAGTACTTC
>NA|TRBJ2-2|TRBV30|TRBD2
CAWSVGAGGYTGELFF
TGTGCCTGGAGTGTAGGAGCGGGGGGATACACCGGGGAGCTGTTTTTT
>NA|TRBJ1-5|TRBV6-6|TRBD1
CASSYTGGNQPQHF
TGTGCCAGCAGTTACACAGGGGGCAATCAGCCCCAGCATTTT
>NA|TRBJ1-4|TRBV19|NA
CASSIRGGSEKLFF
TGTGCCAGTAGTATTCGAGGAGGGTCAGAAAAACTGTTTTTT
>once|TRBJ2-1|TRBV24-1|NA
CATSDLRGASYNEQFF
TGTGCCACCAGTGACCTTCGGGGGGCCTCCTACAATGAGCAGTTCTTC
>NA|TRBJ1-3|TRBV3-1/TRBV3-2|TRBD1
CASSLQGIGGNTIYF
TGTGCCAGCAGCCTACAGGGGATTGGCGGAAACACCATATATTTT
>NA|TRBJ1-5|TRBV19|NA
CASSIERTDSNQPQHF
TGTGCCAGTAGTATAGAAAGGACAGATAGCAATCAGCCCCAGCATTTT
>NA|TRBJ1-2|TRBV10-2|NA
CASSESQFYGYTF
TGCGCCAGCAGTGAGAGTCAGTTCTATGGCTACACCTTC
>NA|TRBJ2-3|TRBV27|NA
CASSPGTLSTDTQYF
TGTGCCAGCAGTCCCGGGACACTCAGCACAGATACGCAGTATTTT
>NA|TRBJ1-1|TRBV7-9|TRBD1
CASSAWVGGQNTEAFF
TGTGCCAGCAGCGCTTGGGTAGGGGGCCAGAACACTGAAGCTTTCTTT
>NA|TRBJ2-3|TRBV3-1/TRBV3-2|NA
CASSPEVSTDTQYF
TGTGCCAGCAGTCCCGAGGTTAGCACAGATACGCAGTATTTT
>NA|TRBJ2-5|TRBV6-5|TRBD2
CASNPGLAGKETQYF
TGTGCCAGCAACCCGGGACTAGCGGGGAAAGAGACCCAGTACTTC
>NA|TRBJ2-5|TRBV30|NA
CAWSMGVQETQYF
TGTGCCTGGAGTATGGGAGTCCAAGAGACCCAGTACTTC
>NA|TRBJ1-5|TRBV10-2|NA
CASSLGTQRGPQHF
TGCGCCAGCAGTTTGGGGACACAACGAGGACCCCAGCATTTT
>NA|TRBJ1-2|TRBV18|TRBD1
CASSPDRAGYGYTF
TGTGCCAGCTCACCAGACAGGGCCGGCTATGGCTACACCTTC
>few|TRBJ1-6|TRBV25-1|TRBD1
CASRQGVNSPLHF
TGTGCCAGCAGACAGGGGGTTAATTCACCCCTCCACTTT
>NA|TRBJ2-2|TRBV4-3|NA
CASSQDQNGAVNTGELFF
TGCGCCAGCAGCCAAGATCAGAACGGGGCAGTAAACACCGGGGAGCTGTTTTTT
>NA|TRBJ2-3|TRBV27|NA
CASSSLPTTDTQYF
TGTGCCAGCAGTTCCCTCCCTACGACAGATACGCAGTATTTT
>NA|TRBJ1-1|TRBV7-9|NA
CASSSTGTDHTEAFF
TGTGCCAGCAGCTCCACCGGGACCGACCACACTGAAGCTTTCTTT
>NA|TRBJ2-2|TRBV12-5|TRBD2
CASGLVLAGGLAGELFF
TGTGCTAGTGGTTTGGTACTAGCGGGGGGGCTCGCCGGGGAGCTGTTTTTT
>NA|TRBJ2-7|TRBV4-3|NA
CASSQGLSEHYEQYF
TGCGCCAGCAGCCAAGGCCTGAGTGAGCACTACGAGCAGTACTTC
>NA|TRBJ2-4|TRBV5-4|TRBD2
CASSSYSGGAKNIQYF
TGTGCCAGCAGCTCATATAGCGGGGGAGCCAAAAACATTCAGTACTTC
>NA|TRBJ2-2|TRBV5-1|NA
CASSVTGDYGELFF
TGCGCCAGCAGCGTGACAGGGGACTATGGGGAGCTGTTTTTT
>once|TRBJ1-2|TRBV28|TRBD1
CASSLLGTAHKDYGYTF
TGTGCCAGCAGTTTATTGGGGACAGCTCATAAGGACTATGGCTACACCTTC
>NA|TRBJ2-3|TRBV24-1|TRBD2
CATSERGDTTDTQYF
TGTGCCACCAGTGAGCGGGGGGATACCACAGATACGCAGTATTTT
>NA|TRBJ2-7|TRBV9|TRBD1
CASSPRSGTGGFEQYF
TGTGCCAGCAGCCCCCGTTCCGGGACAGGGGGCTTCGAGCAGTACTTC
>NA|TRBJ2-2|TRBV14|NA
CASSQLPFGELFF
TGTGCCAGCAGCCAACTTCCTTTTGGGGAGCTGTTTTTT
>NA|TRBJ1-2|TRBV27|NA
CASTGLGTNYGYTF
TGTGCCAGCACAGGGCTCGGGACTAACTATGGCTACACCTTC
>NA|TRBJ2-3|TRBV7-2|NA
CASSSGGGLTDTQYF
TGTGCCAGCAGCTCCGGCGGTGGCCTGACAGATACGCAGTATTTT
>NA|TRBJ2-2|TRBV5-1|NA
CASSLGGRYTGELFF
TGCGCCAGCAGCTTGGGTGGACGGTACACCGGGGAGCTGTTTTTT
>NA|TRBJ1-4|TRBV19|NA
CASSSLPGGTNEKLFF
TGTGCCAGTAGTTCCCTTCCGGGGGGCACTAATGAAAAACTGTTTTTT
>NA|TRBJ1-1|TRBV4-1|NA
CASSLGGGEGTEAFF
TGCGCCAGCAGCCTGGGGGGAGGAGAGGGCACTGAAGCTTTCTTT
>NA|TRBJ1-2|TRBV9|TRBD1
CASSASGTGNMKNGYTF
TGTGCCAGCAGCGCCTCTGGGACAGGGAATATGAAAAATGGCTACACCTTC
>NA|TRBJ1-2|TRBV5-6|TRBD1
CASSLRDRGRSGYTF
TGTGCCAGCAGCTTGAGGGACAGGGGTCGGAGTGGCTACACCTTC
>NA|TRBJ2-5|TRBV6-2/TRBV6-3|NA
CASSYTDYGVKTQYF
TGTGCCAGCAGTTATACAGATTATGGGGTAAAGACCCAGTACTTC
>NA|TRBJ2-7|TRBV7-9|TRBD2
CASSLVPGLAGSSYEQYF
TGTGCCAGCAGCTTAGTACCGGGACTAGCGGGGAGCTCCTACGAGCAGTACTTC
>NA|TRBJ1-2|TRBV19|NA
CASKVGVAGYTF
TGTGCCAGTAAAGTCGGGGTCGCCGGCTACACCTTC
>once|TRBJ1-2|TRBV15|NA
CATSRDAGMYGYTF
TGTGCCACCAGCAGAGACGCAGGGATGTATGGCTACACCTTC
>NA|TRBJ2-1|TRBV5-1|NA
CASSLALEVYNEQFF
TGCGCCAGCAGCTTGGCCCTGGAGGTATACAATGAGCAGTTCTTC
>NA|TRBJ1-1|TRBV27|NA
CASTRAGDTEAFF
TGTGCCAGCACCCGCGCGGGTGACACTGAAGCTTTCTTT
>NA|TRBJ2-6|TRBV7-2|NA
CASSPPAGSSNVLTF
TGTGCCAGCAGCCCACCAGCCGGGTCTTCCAACGTCCTGACTTTC
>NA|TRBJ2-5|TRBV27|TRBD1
CASSYGQGRVETQYF
TGTGCCAGCAGCTACGGACAGGGAAGGGTTGAGACCCAGTACTTC
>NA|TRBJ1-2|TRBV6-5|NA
CASSTDGIYGYTF
TGTGCCAGCAGTACCGACGGGATCTATGGCTACACCTTC
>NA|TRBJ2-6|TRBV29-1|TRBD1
CSVVGQGNSGANVLTF
TGCAGCGTTGTCGGACAGGGGAACTCTGGGGCCAACGTCCTGACTTTC